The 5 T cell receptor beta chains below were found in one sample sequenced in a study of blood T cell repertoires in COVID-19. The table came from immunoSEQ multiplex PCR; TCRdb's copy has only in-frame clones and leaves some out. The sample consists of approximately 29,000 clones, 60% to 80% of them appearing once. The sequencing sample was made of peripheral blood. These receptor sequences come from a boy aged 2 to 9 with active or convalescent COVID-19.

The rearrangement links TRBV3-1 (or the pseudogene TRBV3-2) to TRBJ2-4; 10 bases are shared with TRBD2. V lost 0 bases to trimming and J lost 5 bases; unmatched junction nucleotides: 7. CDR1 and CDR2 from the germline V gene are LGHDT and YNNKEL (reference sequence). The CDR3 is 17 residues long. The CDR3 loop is CASSQDSGRAMENIQYF. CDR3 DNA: TGTGCCAGCAGCCAAGACAGCGGGAGGGCCATGGAAAACATTCAGTACTTC.

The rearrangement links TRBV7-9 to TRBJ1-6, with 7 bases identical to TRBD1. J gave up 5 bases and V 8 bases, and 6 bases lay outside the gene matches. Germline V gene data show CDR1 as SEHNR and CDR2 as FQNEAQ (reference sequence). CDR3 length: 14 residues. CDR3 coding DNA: TGTGCCAGCTTCGGACAGGCGCATAATTCACCCCTCCACTTT. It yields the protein CASFGQAHNSPLHF. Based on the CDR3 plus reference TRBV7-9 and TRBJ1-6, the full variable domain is DTGVSQNPRHKITKRGQNVTFRCDPISEHNRLYWYRQTLGQGPEFLTYFQNEAQLEKSRLLSDRFSAERPKGSFSTLEIQRTEQGDSAMYLCASFGQAHNSPLHFGNGTRLTVT.

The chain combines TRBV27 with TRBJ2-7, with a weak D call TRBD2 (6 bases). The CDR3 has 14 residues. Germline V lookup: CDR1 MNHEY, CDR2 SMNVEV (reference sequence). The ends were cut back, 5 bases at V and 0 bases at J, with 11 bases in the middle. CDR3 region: CASSPDYSSYEQYF. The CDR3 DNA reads TGTGCCAGCAGTCCGGACTATAGCTCCTACGAGCAGTACTTC.

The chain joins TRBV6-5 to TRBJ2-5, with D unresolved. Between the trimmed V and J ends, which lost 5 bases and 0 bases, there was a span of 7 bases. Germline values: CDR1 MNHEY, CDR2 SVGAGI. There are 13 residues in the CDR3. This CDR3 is CASSLRYQETQYF. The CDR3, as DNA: TGTGCCAGCAGTCTCCGGTACCAAGAGACCCAGTACTTC.

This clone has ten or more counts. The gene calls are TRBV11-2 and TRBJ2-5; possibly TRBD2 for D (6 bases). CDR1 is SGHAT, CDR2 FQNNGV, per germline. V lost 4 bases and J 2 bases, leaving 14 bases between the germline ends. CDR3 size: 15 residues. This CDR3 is CASSSSGGPQETQYF. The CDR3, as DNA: TGTGCCAGCAGCTCCTCCGGGGGACCTCAAGAGACCCAGTACTTC.